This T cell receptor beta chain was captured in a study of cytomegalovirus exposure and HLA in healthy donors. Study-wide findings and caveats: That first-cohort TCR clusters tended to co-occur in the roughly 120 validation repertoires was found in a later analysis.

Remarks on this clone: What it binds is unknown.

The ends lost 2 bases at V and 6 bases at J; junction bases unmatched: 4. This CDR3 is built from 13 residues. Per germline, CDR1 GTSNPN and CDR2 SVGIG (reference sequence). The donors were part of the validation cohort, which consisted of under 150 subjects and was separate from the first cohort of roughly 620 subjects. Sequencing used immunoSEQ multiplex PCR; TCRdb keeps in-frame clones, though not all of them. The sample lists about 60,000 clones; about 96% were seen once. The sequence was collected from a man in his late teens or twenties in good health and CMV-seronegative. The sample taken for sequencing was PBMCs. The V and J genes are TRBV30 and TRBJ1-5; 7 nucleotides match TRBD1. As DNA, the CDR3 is TGTGCCTGGAGTAGGGGGCAGGGTCAGCCCCAGCATTTT. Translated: CAWSRGQGQPQHF.